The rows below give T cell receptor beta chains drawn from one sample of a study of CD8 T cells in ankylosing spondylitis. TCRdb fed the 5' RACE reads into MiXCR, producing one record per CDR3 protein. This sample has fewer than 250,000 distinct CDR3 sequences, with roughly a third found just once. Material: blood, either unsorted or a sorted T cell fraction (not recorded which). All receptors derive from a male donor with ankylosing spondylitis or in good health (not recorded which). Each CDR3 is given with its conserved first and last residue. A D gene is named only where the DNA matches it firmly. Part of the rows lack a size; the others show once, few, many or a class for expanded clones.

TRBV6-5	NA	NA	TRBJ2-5	CASSFRVLSQETQYF	TGTGCCAGCAGTTTTAGGGTTTTGTCACAAGAGACCCAGTACTTC
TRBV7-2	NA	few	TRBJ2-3	CASSLEAGWADTQYF	TGTGCCAGCAGCTTAGAGGCAGGGTGGGCAGATACGCAGTATTTT
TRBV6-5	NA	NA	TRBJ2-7	CASSYSLGGTWEQYF	TGTGCCAGCAGTTACTCCCTGGGGGGTACGTGGGAGCAGTACTTC
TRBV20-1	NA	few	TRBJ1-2	CSARERGERWGSHTF	TGCAGTGCTAGAGAACGGGGCGAGAGGTGGGGTTCGCACACCTTC
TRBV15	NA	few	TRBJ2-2	CATSRDPDRNTGELFF	TGTGCCACCAGCAGAGACCCGGACAGGAACACCGGGGAGCTGTTTTTT
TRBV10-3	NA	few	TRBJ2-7	CAISESGVHEQYF	TGTGCCATCAGTGAGTCCGGTGTGCACGAGCAGTACTTC
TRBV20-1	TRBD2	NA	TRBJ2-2	CSAVDTRLAGSGELFF	TGCAGTGCTGTAGACACCAGACTAGCGGGATCCGGGGAGCTGTTTTTT
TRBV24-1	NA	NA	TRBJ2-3	CATSEGTFRVADTQYF	TGTGCCACCAGTGAAGGCACCTTTAGGGTAGCAGATACGCAGTATTTT
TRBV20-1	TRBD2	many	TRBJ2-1	CSARDRRGGYNEQFF	TGCAGTGCTAGAGATAGGCGGGGGGGCTACAATGAGCAGTTCTTC
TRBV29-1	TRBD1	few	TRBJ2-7	CSGGQGFSEQYF	TGCAGCGGAGGACAGGGTTTCTCCGAGCAGTACTTC